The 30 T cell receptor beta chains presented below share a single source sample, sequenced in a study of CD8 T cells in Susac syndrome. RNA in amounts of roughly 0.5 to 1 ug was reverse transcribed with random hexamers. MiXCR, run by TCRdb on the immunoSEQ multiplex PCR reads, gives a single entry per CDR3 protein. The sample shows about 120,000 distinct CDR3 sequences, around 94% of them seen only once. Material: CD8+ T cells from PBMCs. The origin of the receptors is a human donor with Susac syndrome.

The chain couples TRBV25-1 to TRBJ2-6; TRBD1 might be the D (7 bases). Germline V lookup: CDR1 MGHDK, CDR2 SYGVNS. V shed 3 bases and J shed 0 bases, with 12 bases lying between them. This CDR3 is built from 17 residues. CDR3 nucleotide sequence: TGTGCCAGCAGTGAGCGGGACAGTGCCTCTGGGGCCAACGTCCTGACTTTC. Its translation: CASSERDSASGANVLTF. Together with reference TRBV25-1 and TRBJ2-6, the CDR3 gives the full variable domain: EADIYQTPRYLVIGTGKKITLECSQTMGHDKMYWYQQDPGMELHLIHYSYGVNSTEKGDLSSESTVSRIRTEHFPLTLESARPSHTSQYLCASSERDSASGANVLTFGAGSRLTVL.

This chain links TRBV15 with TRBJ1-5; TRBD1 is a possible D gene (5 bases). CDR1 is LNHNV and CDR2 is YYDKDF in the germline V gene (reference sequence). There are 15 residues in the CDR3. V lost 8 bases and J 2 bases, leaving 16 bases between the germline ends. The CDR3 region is CATRPGRARNQPQHF. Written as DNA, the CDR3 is TGTGCCACCCGGCCGGGGCGAGCCCGCAATCAGCCCCAGCATTTT.

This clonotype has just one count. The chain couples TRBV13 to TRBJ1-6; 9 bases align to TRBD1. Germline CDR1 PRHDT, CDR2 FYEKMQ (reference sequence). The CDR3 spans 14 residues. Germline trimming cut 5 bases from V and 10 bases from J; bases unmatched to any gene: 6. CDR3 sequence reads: CASSQGQGGSPLHF. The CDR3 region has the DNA TGTGCCAGCAGCCAGGGACAGGGAGGATCACCCCTCCACTTT.

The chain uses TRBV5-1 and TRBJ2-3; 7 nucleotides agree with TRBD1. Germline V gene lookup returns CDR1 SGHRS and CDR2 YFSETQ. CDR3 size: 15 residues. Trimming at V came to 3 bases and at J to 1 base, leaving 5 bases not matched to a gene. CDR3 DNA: TGCGCCAGCAGCTCAACAGGGGTAGGCACAGATACGCAGTATTTT. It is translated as CASSSTGVGTDTQYF.

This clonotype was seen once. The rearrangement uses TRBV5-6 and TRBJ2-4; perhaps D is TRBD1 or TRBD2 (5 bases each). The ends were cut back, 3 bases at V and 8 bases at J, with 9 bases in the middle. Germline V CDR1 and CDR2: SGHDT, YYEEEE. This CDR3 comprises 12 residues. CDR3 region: CASSYGTDIQYF. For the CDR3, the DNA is TGTGCCAGCAGCTATGGGACCGACATTCAGTACTTC. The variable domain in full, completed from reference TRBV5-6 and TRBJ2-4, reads DAGVTQSPTHLIKTRGQQVTLRCSPKSGHDTVSWYQQALGQGPQFIFQYYEEEERQRGNFPDRFSGHQFPNYSSELNVNALLLGDSALYLCASSYGTDIQYFGAGTRLSVL.

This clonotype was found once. CDR3 region: CAIRAEGGTDTQYF. The CDR3, as DNA: TGTGCCATCAGAGCCGAGGGCGGCACAGATACGCAGTATTTT. The chain is built from TRBV10-3 and TRBJ2-3, with D possibly matching TRBD2 (5 bases). Germline V gives CDR1 ENHRY, CDR2 SYGVKD. Trimming pared 6 bases from V and 1 base from J, leaving 11 bases between. CDR3 length: 14 amino acids.

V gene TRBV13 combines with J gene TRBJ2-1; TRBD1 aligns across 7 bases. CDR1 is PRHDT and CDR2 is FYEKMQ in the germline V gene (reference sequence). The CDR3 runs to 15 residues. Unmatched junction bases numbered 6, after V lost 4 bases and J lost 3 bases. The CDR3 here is CASSSRDRSYNEQFF. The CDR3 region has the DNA TGTGCCAGCAGCTCCCGGGACAGAAGCTACAATGAGCAGTTCTTC.

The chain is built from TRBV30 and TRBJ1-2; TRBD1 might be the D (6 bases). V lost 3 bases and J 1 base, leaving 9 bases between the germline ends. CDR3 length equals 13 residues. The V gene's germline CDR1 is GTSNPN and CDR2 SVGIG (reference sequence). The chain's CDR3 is CAWSRQVNYGYTF. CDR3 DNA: TGTGCCTGGAGCCGACAGGTTAACTATGGCTACACCTTC.

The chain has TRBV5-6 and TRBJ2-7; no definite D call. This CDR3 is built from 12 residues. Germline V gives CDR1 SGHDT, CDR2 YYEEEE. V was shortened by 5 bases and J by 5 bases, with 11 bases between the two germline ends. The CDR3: CASRVSQDEQYF. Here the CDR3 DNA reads TGTGCCAGCAGGGTTTCTCAGGACGAGCAGTACTTC.

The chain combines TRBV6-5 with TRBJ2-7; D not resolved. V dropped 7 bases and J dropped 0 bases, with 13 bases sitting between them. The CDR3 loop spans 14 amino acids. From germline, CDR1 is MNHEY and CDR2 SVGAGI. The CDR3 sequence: CASNLDGDSYEQYF. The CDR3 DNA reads TGTGCCAGCAACCTCGATGGGGACTCCTACGAGCAGTACTTC.

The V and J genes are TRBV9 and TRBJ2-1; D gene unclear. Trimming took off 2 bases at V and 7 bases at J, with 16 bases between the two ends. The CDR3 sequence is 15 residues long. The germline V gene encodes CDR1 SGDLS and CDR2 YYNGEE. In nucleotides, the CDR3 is TGTGCCAGCAGCGTGAGCAGCGTTGGCCTTAATGAGCAGTTCTTC. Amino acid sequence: CASSVSSVGLNEQFF.

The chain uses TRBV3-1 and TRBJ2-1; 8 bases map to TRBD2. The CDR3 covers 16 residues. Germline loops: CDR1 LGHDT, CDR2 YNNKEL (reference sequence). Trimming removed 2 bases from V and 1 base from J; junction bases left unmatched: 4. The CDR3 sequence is CASSQLGGASYNEQFF. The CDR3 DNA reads TGTGCCAGCAGCCAACTCGGGGGGGCATCCTACAATGAGCAGTTCTTC.

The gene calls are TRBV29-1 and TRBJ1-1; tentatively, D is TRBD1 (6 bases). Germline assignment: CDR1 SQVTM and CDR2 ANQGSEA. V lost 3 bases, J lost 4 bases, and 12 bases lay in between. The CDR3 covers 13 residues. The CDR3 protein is CSVEPRGGTEAFF. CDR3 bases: TGCAGCGTTGAGCCCAGGGGTGGCACTGAAGCTTTCTTT.

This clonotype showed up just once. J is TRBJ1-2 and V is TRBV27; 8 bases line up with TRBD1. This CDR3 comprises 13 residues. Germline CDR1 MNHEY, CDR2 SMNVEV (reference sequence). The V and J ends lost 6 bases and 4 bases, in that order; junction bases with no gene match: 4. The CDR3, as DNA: TGTGCCAGCAGGGGGCAGGGGGCCTATGGCTACACCTTC. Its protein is CASRGQGAYGYTF.

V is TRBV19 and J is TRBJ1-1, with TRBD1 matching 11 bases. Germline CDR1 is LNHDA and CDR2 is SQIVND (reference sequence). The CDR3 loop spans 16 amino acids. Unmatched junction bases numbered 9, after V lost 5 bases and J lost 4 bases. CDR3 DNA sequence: TGTGCCAGTAGTCCCCAGGACAGGGGGCTTGGCACTGAAGCTTTCTTT. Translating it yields CASSPQDRGLGTEAFF.

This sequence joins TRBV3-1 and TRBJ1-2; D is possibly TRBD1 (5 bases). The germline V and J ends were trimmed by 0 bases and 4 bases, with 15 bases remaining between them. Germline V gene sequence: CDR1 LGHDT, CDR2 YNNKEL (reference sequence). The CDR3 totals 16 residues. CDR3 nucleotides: TGTGCCAGCAGCCAAGAGGGACGAGTTGGCTCCTATGGCTACACCTTC. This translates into CASSQEGRVGSYGYTF.

The CDR3 is CASSTRIGDSETQYF. The CDR3 DNA reads TGCGCCAGCAGCACCCGAATTGGGGATTCGGAGACCCAGTACTTC. The chain recombines TRBV5-1 with TRBJ2-5; D gene uncertain. The ends were cut back, 4 bases at V and 5 bases at J, with 18 bases in the middle. CDR3 length equals 15 residues. Per germline, CDR1 SGHRS and CDR2 YFSETQ.

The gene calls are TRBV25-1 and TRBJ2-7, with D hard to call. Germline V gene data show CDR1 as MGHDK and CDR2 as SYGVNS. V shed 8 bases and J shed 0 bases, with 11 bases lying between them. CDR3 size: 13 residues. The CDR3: CASGPESSYEQYF. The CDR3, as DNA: TGTGCCAGCGGACCGGAGAGCTCCTACGAGCAGTACTTC.

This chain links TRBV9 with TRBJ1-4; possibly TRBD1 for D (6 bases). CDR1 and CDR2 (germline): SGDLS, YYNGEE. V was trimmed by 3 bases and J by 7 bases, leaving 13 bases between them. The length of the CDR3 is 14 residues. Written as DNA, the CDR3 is TGTGCCAGCAGCGAAGGGGACATAGGTGAAAAACTGTTTTTT. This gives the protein CASSEGDIGEKLFF.

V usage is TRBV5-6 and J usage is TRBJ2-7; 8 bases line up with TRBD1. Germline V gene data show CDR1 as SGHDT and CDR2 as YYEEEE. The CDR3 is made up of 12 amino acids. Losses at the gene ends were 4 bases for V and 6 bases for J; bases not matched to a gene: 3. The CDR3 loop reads CASSPGGLEQYF. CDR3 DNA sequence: TGTGCCAGCAGCCCAGGGGGCCTCGAGCAGTACTTC.

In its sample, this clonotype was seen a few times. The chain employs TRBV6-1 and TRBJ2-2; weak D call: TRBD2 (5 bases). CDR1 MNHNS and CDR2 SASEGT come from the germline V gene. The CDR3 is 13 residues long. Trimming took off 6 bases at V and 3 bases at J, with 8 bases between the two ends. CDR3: CASSGEYTGELFF. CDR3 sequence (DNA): TGTGCCAGCAGCGGGGAATACACCGGGGAGCTGTTTTTT.

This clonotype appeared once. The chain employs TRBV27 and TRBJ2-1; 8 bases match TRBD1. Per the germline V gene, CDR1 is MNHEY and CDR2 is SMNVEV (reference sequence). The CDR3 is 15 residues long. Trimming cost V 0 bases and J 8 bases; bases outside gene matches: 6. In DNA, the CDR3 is TGTGCCAGCAGTTTATCCTCAGGGGGCGGCTATGAGCAGTTCTTC. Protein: CASSLSSGGGYEQFF.

The CDR3 loop is CSALQGVADTQYF. CDR3 DNA: TGCAGTGCCTTACAGGGTGTCGCAGATACGCAGTATTTT. The chain links TRBV20-1 to TRBJ2-3; weak D call: TRBD1 (6 bases). Germline values: CDR1 DFQATT, CDR2 SNEGSKA (reference sequence). Trimming removed 6 bases at V and 4 bases at J, with 14 bases between. The CDR3 length is 13 residues.

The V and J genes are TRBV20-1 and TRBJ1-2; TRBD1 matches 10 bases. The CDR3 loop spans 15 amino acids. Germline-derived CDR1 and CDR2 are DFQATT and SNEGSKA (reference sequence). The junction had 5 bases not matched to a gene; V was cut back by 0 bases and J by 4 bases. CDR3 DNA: TGCAGTGCTAGAGACCCTGGACAGGGGGTCTATGGCTACACCTTC. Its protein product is CSARDPGQGVYGYTF.

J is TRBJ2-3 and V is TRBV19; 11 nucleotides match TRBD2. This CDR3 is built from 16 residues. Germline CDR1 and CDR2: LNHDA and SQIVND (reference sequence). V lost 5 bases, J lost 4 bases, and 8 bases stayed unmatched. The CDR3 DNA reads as TGTGCCAGTAGTTCGGAACTAGCGGGGGAAGCAGATACGCAGTATTTT. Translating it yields CASSSELAGEADTQYF.

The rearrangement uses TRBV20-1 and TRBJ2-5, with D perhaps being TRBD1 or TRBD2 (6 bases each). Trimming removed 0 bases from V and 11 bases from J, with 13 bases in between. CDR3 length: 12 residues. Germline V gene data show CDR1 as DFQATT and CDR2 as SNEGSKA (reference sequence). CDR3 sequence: CSARDEGGVQYF. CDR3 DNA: TGCAGTGCTAGAGATGAGGGGGGCGTTCAGTACTTC.

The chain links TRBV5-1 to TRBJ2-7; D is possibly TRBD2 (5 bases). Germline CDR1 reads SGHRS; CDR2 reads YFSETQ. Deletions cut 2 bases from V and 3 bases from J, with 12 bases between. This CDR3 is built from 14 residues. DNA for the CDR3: TGCGCCAGCAGCTTCCGGGATCAGATCTACGAGCAGTACTTC. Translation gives CASSFRDQIYEQYF.

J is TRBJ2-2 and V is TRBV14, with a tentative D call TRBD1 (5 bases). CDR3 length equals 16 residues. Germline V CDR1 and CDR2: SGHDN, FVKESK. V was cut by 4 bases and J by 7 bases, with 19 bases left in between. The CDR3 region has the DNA TGTGCCAGCAGCCGAGGACCACAGGAAGGGGACGGGGAGCTGTTTTTT. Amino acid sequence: CASSRGPQEGDGELFF. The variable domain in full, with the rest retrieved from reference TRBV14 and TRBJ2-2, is EAGVTQFPSHSVIEKGQTVTLRCDPISGHDNLYWYRRVMGKEIKFLLHFVKESKQDESGMPNNRFLAERTGGTYSTLKVQPAELEDSGVYFCASSRGPQEGDGELFFGEGSRLTVL.

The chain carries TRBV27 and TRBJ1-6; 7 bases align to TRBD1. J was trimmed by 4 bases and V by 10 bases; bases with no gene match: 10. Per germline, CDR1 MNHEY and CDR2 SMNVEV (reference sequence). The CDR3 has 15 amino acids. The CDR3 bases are TGTGCCACCAGGGTAACAGGGGCTTATAATTCACCCCTCCACTTT. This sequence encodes CATRVTGAYNSPLHF.

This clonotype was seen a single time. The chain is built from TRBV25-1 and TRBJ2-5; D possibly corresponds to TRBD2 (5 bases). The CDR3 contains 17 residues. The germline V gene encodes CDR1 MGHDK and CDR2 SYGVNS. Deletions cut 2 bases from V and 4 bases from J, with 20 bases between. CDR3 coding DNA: TGTGCCAGCAGTGAAGGGGATAGGACTCCCGGTGGAGAGACCCAGTACTTC. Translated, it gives CASSEGDRTPGGETQYF. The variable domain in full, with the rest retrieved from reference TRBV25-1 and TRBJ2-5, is EADIYQTPRYLVIGTGKKITLECSQTMGHDKMYWYQQDPGMELHLIHYSYGVNSTEKGDLSSESTVSRIRTEHFPLTLESARPSHTSQYLCASSEGDRTPGGETQYFGPGTRLLVL.